The 29 T cell receptor beta chains below come from one sample, sequenced in a study of tissue T cells after allogeneic stem cell transplantation. This table comes from immunoSEQ multiplex PCR, and its TCRdb copy is limited to in-frame clones, with some not included. The sample lists some 970 clones; 75% to 95% were seen once. The material was spleen tissue, obtained at autopsy. These receptors were taken from a male patient older than 55 with steroid-refractory graft-versus-host disease after an allogeneic stem cell transplant. The graft donor may have contributed some T cells.

The J gene is TRBJ2-7, the V gene TRBV2; 8 bases line up with TRBD1. Germline assignment: CDR1 SNHLY and CDR2 FYNNEI. The CDR3 covers 12 residues. Trimming took 10 bases from V and 7 from J; bases not matched to a gene: 9. The CDR3 nucleotides are TGTGCCACCGGGACAGGCCCGTCAGAGCAGTACTTC. Amino acids: CATGTGPSEQYF.

This clone came up once. This chain uses TRBV5-6 with TRBJ1-4, with 7 bases that match TRBD1. This CDR3 spans 16 amino acids. Germline CDR1 and CDR2: SGHDT and YYEEEE. V lost 1 base and J lost 0; bases outside the gene matches: 3. The CDR3 DNA sequence: TGTGCCAGCAGCTTGTCCGGGACAGCAACTAATGAAAAACTGTTTTTT. Its protein product is CASSLSGTATNEKLFF.

This rearrangement joins TRBV7-8 to TRBJ2-3; D is uncertain. The CDR3 loop spans 14 amino acids. Germline CDR1 reads SGHVS; CDR2 reads FQNEAQ. V gave up 5 bases and J gave up 4 bases, with 13 bases separating them. CDR3 sequence reads: CASSPRKPPDTQYF. CDR3 coding DNA: TGTGCCAGCAGCCCCCGGAAACCCCCAGATACGCAGTATTTT.

V gene TRBV14 combines with J gene TRBJ1-1; maybe TRBD1 (5 bases). V lost 4 bases, J lost 4 bases, and 19 bases lay in between. CDR1 and CDR2 (germline): SGHDN, FVKESK. This CDR3 is 16 amino acids long. The CDR3 protein is CASSPIRQLGATEAFF. In DNA, the CDR3 is TGTGCCAGCAGCCCGATACGACAGCTTGGGGCCACTGAAGCTTTCTTT.

V usage is TRBV6-2 or TRBV6-3 and J usage is TRBJ1-1; unclear D gene. The germline V gene encodes CDR1 MNHEY and CDR2 SVGEGT. The length of the CDR3 is 14 residues. V lost 5 bases and J lost 1, with 11 bases in between. For the CDR3, the DNA is TGTGCCAGCAGTCGCTCAACACAGAACACTGAAGCTTTCTTT. It encodes CASSRSTQNTEAFF.

The chain carries TRBV19 and TRBJ2-7; perhaps TRBD1 as D (6 bases). The CDR3 totals 14 residues. From germline, CDR1 is LNHDA and CDR2 SQIVND (reference sequence). V lost 4 bases to trimming and J lost 1 base, with 11 bases between them. The CDR3 region has the DNA TGTGCCAGTAGTAGGGGGCCGGTATCCTACGAGCAGTACTTC. This codes for CASSRGPVSYEQYF.

The chain links TRBV5-6 to TRBJ1-1; D perhaps matches TRBD1 (6 bases). The ends were cut back, 0 bases at V and 6 bases at J, with 15 bases in the middle. There are 15 residues in the CDR3. Germline V gene lookup returns CDR1 SGHDT and CDR2 YYEEEE. The CDR3, as DNA: TGTGCCAGCAGCTTGGGGGGAGGGACATTCGCTGAAGCTTTCTTT. It specifies CASSLGGGTFAEAFF. Complete variable domain (other parts from reference TRBV5-6 and TRBJ1-1): DAGVTQSPTHLIKTRGQQVTLRCSPKSGHDTVSWYQQALGQGPQFIFQYYEEEERQRGNFPDRFSGHQFPNYSSELNVNALLLGDSALYLCASSLGGGTFAEAFFGQGTRLTVV.

The chain combines TRBV19 with TRBJ2-2, with TRBD2 as a possible D gene (5 bases). The V end lost 4 bases, the J end lost 7 bases, and 19 bases lay between the germline ends. Germline values: CDR1 LNHDA, CDR2 SQIVND (reference sequence). CDR3 length equals 16 residues. CDR3 region: CASSKDFPGSVGELFF. The DNA of the CDR3 is TGTGCCAGTAGTAAGGACTTCCCCGGCTCAGTCGGGGAGCTGTTTTTT.

The chain couples TRBV11-2 to TRBJ1-1; TRBD1 agrees at 10 bases. The trim removed 5 bases at V and 5 bases at J, leaving 8 bases unmatched. CDR1 is SGHAT and CDR2 is FQNNGV in the germline V gene. This CDR3 comprises 15 residues. This CDR3 reads CASSRGTGEVTEAFF. In DNA form, the CDR3 reads TGTGCCAGCAGCCGAGGGACAGGGGAAGTTACTGAAGCTTTCTTT.

V gene TRBV4-3 combines with J gene TRBJ2-7; D not certain. The length of the CDR3 is 12 residues. Germline CDR1 reads LGHNA; CDR2 reads YSLEER. V gave up 1 base and J gave up 6 bases, with 7 bases separating them. The CDR3 coding sequence is TGCGCCAGCAGCCAAGCGGGTGGCGAGCAGTACTTC. It codes for CASSQAGGEQYF.

The gene calls are TRBV10-2 and TRBJ2-3; D possibly corresponds to TRBD2 (6 bases). The CDR3 covers 16 residues. V was pared by 8 bases and J by 2 bases, with 20 bases between. CDR1 WSHSY and CDR2 SAAADI come from the germline V gene. The CDR3 DNA reads as TGCGCCAGCCCACCCCCAGCGGGCCAGCACACAGATACGCAGTATTTT. Its translation: CASPPPAGQHTDTQYF.

This chain links TRBV19 with TRBJ1-5; no firm D call. The V gene lost 2 bases and the J gene lost 5 bases, with 7 bases spanning the gap. The CDR3 sequence is 13 residues long. Looked up from germline, CDR1 is LNHDA and CDR2 is SQIVND (reference sequence). The CDR3 bases are TGTGCCAGTAGTATAAGTTCCTATCAGCCCCAGCATTTT. This encodes CASSISSYQPQHF.

This clone is a singleton in its sample. In DNA form, the CDR3 reads TGTGCCAGCAGCCGAGACAGGGTGCGATCACCCCTCCACTTT. Protein: CASSRDRVRSPLHF. The chain is built from TRBV3-1 (or the pseudogene TRBV3-2) and TRBJ1-6; 7 positions agree with TRBD1. The CDR3 consists of 14 residues. Germline values: CDR1 LGHDT, CDR2 YNNKEL (reference sequence). The junction had 7 bases not matched to a gene; V was cut back by 4 bases and J by 10 bases.

The J gene is TRBJ2-1, the V gene TRBV13; 11 bases line up with TRBD2. Losses at the gene ends were 5 bases for V and 6 bases for J; bases not matched to a gene: 12. CDR3 length equals 17 residues. CDR1 is PRHDT and CDR2 is FYEKMQ in the germline V gene (reference sequence). The CDR3 DNA reads TGTGCCAGCAGCCTATGGGGTATGACTAGCGGGGCCAATGAGCAGTTCTTC. Protein: CASSLWGMTSGANEQFF.

V gene TRBV28 combines with J gene TRBJ2-6; 9 nucleotides agree with TRBD1. Germline V CDR1 and CDR2: MDHEN, SYDVKM. The CDR3 has 16 residues. Germline trimming cut 4 bases from V and 2 bases from J; bases unmatched to any gene: 3. The DNA for the CDR3 is TGTGCCAGCAGTTACGGGGACAGGGCTGGGGCCAACGTCCTGACTTTC. Translated, it gives CASSYGDRAGANVLTF.

J is TRBJ2-5 and V is TRBV24-1; D not resolved. CDR3 length: 12 residues. Germline V gene sequence: CDR1 KGHDR, CDR2 SFDVKD. The germline V and J ends were trimmed by 7 bases and 0 bases, with 5 bases remaining between them. The CDR3 reads CATSLNQETQYF. The CDR3 DNA reads as TGTGCCACCAGCCTAAACCAAGAGACCCAGTACTTC.

The J gene is TRBJ1-1, the V gene TRBV28, with D unresolved. V was shortened by 3 bases and J by 2 bases, with 7 bases between the two germline ends. This CDR3 is built from 13 residues. The germline CDR1 and CDR2 sequences are MDHEN and SYDVKM. The CDR3 sequence is CASSLNRNTEAFF. In DNA form, the CDR3 reads TGTGCCAGCAGTTTGAACAGAAACACTGAAGCTTTCTTT.

The V gene is TRBV2, the J gene TRBJ2-2; 9 bases agree with TRBD2. From germline, CDR1 is SNHLY and CDR2 FYNNEI. V shed 4 bases and J 3 bases; nucleotides not matched to a gene: 15. The CDR3 length is 19 residues. The CDR3 nucleotides read TGTGCCAGCAGTGTCAGCGGGGGGCCTCCTCCACGCTACACCGGGGAGCTGTTTTTT. This translates into CASSVSGGPPPRYTGELFF.

The V gene is TRBV7-2, the J gene TRBJ1-5, with unresolved D. The germline V gene has CDR1 SGHTA and CDR2 FQGNSA. The CDR3 has 15 residues. Deletions cut 5 bases from V and 2 bases from J, with 13 bases between. DNA for the CDR3: TGTGCCAGCAGCCCCGGGAGAAGGGGCAATCAGCCCCAGCATTTT. Translation: CASSPGRRGNQPQHF.

J is TRBJ2-7 and V is TRBV11-2, with unresolved D. The CDR3 length is 14 residues. The germline V and J ends were trimmed by 0 bases and 3 bases, with 9 bases remaining between them. Germline lookup yields CDR1 SGHAT and CDR2 FQNNGV. The CDR3 loop is CASSLEFTDYEQYF. In nucleotides, the CDR3 is TGTGCCAGCAGCTTAGAGTTCACAGACTACGAGCAGTACTTC.

V is TRBV7-9 and J is TRBJ1-2; D unresolved. The CDR3 consists of 12 residues. CDR1 and CDR2 (germline): SEHNR, FQNEAQ (reference sequence). V was clipped by 5 bases and J by 4 bases, with 8 bases between them. The CDR3 coding sequence is TGTGCCAGCAGCCCCGCTGTCTATGGCTACACCTTC. This codes for CASSPAVYGYTF.

The chain links TRBV6-4 to TRBJ2-6; no reliable D call. Trimming pared 0 bases from V and 0 bases from J, leaving 3 bases between. Germline CDR1 reads MRHNA; CDR2 reads SNTAGT. This CDR3 has 15 residues. The CDR3 bases are TGTGCCAGCAGTGACTCGGTCTCTGGGGCCAACGTCCTGACTTTC. This translates into CASSDSVSGANVLTF.

V gene TRBV5-1 combines with J gene TRBJ1-1; TRBD1 aligns across 9 bases. This CDR3 spans 15 amino acids. V was clipped by 5 bases and J by 5 bases; unmatched bases: 10. In germline, CDR1 is SGHRS, CDR2 YFSETQ. CDR3 residues: CASSSIYRGQTEAFF. The DNA for the CDR3 is TGCGCCAGCAGTTCGATATACAGGGGGCAAACTGAAGCTTTCTTT. The whole variable domain, remainder taken from reference TRBV5-1 and TRBJ1-1, is KAGVTQTPRYLIKTRGQQVTLSCSPISGHRSVSWYQQTPGQGLQFLFEYFSETQRNKGNFPGRFSGRQFSNSRSEMNVSTLELGDSALYLCASSSIYRGQTEAFFGQGTRLTVV.

The rearrangement links TRBV21-1 to TRBJ1-4. TRBV21-1 is recorded as a pseudogene. The CDR3 sequence is 19 residues long. The CDR3 DNA is TGTGCCAGCAGCCCCCGAGCGACAATCTCCGGGGTCCTTAATGAAAAACTGTTTTTT. This translates into CASSPRATISGVLNEKLFF.

V gene TRBV7-2 combines with J gene TRBJ1-2; 7 bases agree with TRBD1. Germline V gene sequence: CDR1 SGHTA, CDR2 FQGNSA. This CDR3 is 16 amino acids long. J gave up 2 bases and V 1 base, and 7 bases lay outside the gene matches. CDR3: CASSLVGGTENYGYTF. Written as DNA, the CDR3 is TGTGCCAGCAGCTTAGTCGGCGGGACAGAGAACTATGGCTACACCTTC. Filled out from reference TRBV7-2 and TRBJ1-2, the complete variable domain reads GAGVSQSPSNKVTEKGKDVELRCDPISGHTALYWYRQSLGQGLEFLIYFQGNSAPDKSGLPSDRFSAERTGGSVSTLTIQRTQQEDSAVYLCASSLVGGTENYGYTFGSGTRLTVV.

This clone was detected once. The chain has TRBV4-1 and TRBJ1-2; 7 bases are shared with TRBD1. CDR3 length equals 16 residues. With V trimmed by 3 bases and J by 4 bases, 11 bases remained unmatched. Germline V gene lookup returns CDR1 MGHRA and CDR2 YSYEKL. In DNA, the CDR3 is TGCGCCAGCAGCCAGCCCCGGGAGGGGGCTGGCTATGGCTACACCTTC. Translating gives CASSQPREGAGYGYTF.

The CDR3 sequence: CASSPGTGDGSSPLHF. The CDR3 DNA follows: TGCGCCAGCAGCCCAGGGACAGGGGATGGGAGTTCACCCCTCCACTTT. J is TRBJ1-6 and V is TRBV5-1; TRBD1 matches at 10 bases. Germline lookup yields CDR1 SGHRS and CDR2 YFSETQ. This CDR3 region has 16 residues. V trimming: 4 bases; J trimming: 9 bases; junction bases outside the gene matches: 10.

The J gene is TRBJ2-2, the V gene TRBV7-3; D remains ambiguous. The germline V gene encodes CDR1 SGHTA and CDR2 FQGTGA. This CDR3 region has 14 residues. Trimming removed 5 bases from V and 8 bases from J, with 15 bases in between. The DNA for the CDR3 is TGTGCCAGCAGCGAACGAGTCAGTGGAGGGGAGCTGTTTTTT. This sequence encodes CASSERVSGGELFF.

The V and J genes are TRBV7-9 and TRBJ2-3; tentative D call: TRBD2 (7 bases). V lost 7 bases and J lost 0, with 17 bases in between. The CDR3 is 16 amino acids. Germline lookup yields CDR1 SEHNR and CDR2 FQNEAQ (reference sequence). CDR3 nucleotide sequence: TGTGCCAGCACCAGAAGGGGGGGACTAAGCACAGATACGCAGTATTTT. This gives the protein CASTRRGGLSTDTQYF.